The rows below give T cell receptor beta chains drawn from one sample of a study of cytomegalovirus exposure and HLA in healthy donors. The repertoire was sequenced with immunoSEQ multiplex PCR; TCRdb's copy has only in-frame clones and lacks some. This table has more than 100,000 clones, about 73% appearing once. Sequences were obtained from PBMCs. The source is a woman younger than 45 in good health and CMV-seropositive. Both conserved end residues are part of each CDR3. D genes are given only for firm matches. Only part of the rows carry a size: once, few, many, or a class if the clone is expanded.

j_call clone_size d_call v_call cdr3_aa cdr3_nt
TRBJ2-1 once TRBD1 TRBV5-1 CASSLTQGASNEQFF TGCGCCAGCAGCTTGACACAGGGGGCGAGCAATGAGCAGTTCTTC
TRBJ2-7 . . TRBV27 CASSFSAGAYEQYF TGTGCCAGCAGTTTTTCGGCAGGGGCCTACGAGCAGTACTTC
TRBJ1-6 . . TRBV5-1 CASSPGQGLDSPLHF TGCGCCAGCAGCCCCGGTCAGGGGCTTGATTCACCCCTCCACTTT
TRBJ2-4 . TRBD2 TRBV7-2 CASSFGGAKNIQYF TGTGCCAGCAGCTTCGGGGGGGCCAAAAACATTCAGTACTTC
TRBJ1-2 few TRBD1 TRBV6-5 CASSYSGQGKTTGYTF TGTGCCAGCAGTTACTCAGGACAGGGAAAAACGACCGGCTACACCTTC
TRBJ2-7 . . TRBV29-1 CSVWLVQPVYEQYF TGCAGCGTATGGCTGGTACAACCTGTCTACGAGCAGTACTTC
TRBJ2-7 . . TRBV27 CASSGGNEQYF TGTGCCAGCAGTGGGGGGAACGAGCAGTACTTC
TRBJ2-5 . . TRBV5-5 CASSLIYSQETQYF TGTGCCAGCAGCTTGATATACTCCCAAGAGACCCAGTACTTC
TRBJ2-1 . . TRBV5-3 CARSLPKGPPSYNEQFF TGTGCCAGAAGCTTGCCCAAGGGGCCGCCATCCTACAATGAGCAGTTCTTC
TRBJ2-5 . . TRBV5-1 CASSQTGWGQETQYF TGCGCCAGCAGCCAGACAGGATGGGGACAAGAGACCCAGTACTTC
TRBJ2-3 . TRBD1 TRBV5-1 CASSIGQGAYSGTDTQYF TGCGCCAGCAGCATAGGACAGGGGGCATATAGCGGCACAGATACGCAGTATTTT
TRBJ2-3 . TRBD1 TRBV7-2 CASSLGQGVSTDTQYF TGTGCCAGCAGCTTGGGACAGGGCGTGAGCACAGATACGCAGTATTTT
TRBJ2-7 once TRBD1 TRBV19 CASSIDRGNYEQYF TGTGCCAGTAGTATCGACAGGGGGAACTACGAGCAGTACTTC
TRBJ2-3 . . TRBV2 CASSELSLEGTQYF TGTGCCAGCAGTGAACTCTCTTTAGAGGGTACGCAGTATTTT
TRBJ2-7 . TRBD2 TRBV5-5 CASSPKLAGLSSYEQYF TGTGCCAGCAGCCCCAAATTAGCGGGGCTTAGCTCCTACGAGCAGTACTTC
TRBJ2-2 . TRBD1 TRBV18 CASSPPLPGGTGELFF TGTGCCAGCTCACCACCGCTCCCAGGGGGCACCGGGGAGCTGTTTTTT
TRBJ1-3 few . TRBV30 CAWRADGAGNTIYF TGTGCCTGGAGGGCTGACGGAGCTGGAAACACCATATATTTT
TRBJ1-1 few . TRBV7-9 CASSLGTVSAFF TGTGCCAGCAGCTTAGGGACAGTCTCAGCCTTCTTT
TRBJ1-2 few TRBD1 TRBV29-1 CSVAQGGGGYTF TGCAGCGTTGCCCAGGGGGGTGGCGGCTACACCTTC
TRBJ1-1 few TRBD1 TRBV2 CASSPGTGAFF TGTGCCAGCAGTCCCGGGACAGGTGCTTTCTTT